The 15 T cell receptor beta chains in this list originate from one sample, sequenced in a study of OX40 agonist ivuxolimab in advanced cancers. The table came from immunoSEQ multiplex PCR; TCRdb's copy has only in-frame clones and leaves some out. This sample has about 26,000 clones; about 87% occur once, and the top ten carry approximately 20%. Sequencing was performed on CD4+ or CD8+ T cells sorted from blood, taken in a trial of the OX40 agonist ivuxolimab. These receptors all come from an adult with an advanced solid tumor such as melanoma, head and neck, liver or kidney cancer.

This chain links TRBV7-2 with TRBJ2-1; 9 nucleotides align to TRBD2. This CDR3 has 15 amino acids. Germline assignment: CDR1 SGHTA and CDR2 FQGNSA. V dropped 4 bases and J dropped 2; count of bases not matched to a gene: 3. The CDR3 bases are TGTGCCAGCAGCTCGACTAGCGGCCCCTACAATGAGCAGTTCTTC. The encoded protein is CASSSTSGPYNEQFF.

The chain has TRBV6-1 and TRBJ2-1, with D possibly matching TRBD2 (7 bases). Germline V CDR1 and CDR2: MNHNS, SASEGT. This CDR3 has 14 residues. V was cut by 6 bases and J by 0 bases, with 9 bases left in between. CDR3 DNA sequence: TGTGCCAGCAGAGGGGGGGCCTCCTACAATGAGCAGTTCTTC. It is translated as CASRGGASYNEQFF.

The sample holds a few counts of this clone. The rearrangement joins TRBV9 to TRBJ2-7; 9 bases are a match to TRBD1. This CDR3 has 14 amino acids. Trimming cost V 3 bases and J 6 bases; bases outside gene matches: 7. Per the germline V gene, CDR1 is SGDLS and CDR2 is YYNGEE. CDR3 coding DNA: TGTGCCAGCAGCGAACAGGGGGCTCCCGTCGAGCAGTACTTC. Protein: CASSEQGAPVEQYF. Full variable domain (remainder filled in from reference TRBV9 and TRBJ2-7): DSGVTQTPKHLITATGQRVTLRCSPRSGDLSVYWYQQSLDQGLQFLIQYYNGEERAKGNILERFSAQQFPDLHSELNLSSLELGDSALYFCASSEQGAPVEQYFGPGTRLTVT.

This chain links TRBV2 with TRBJ1-5; D perhaps matches TRBD1 (5 bases). This CDR3 is 12 amino acids long. V dropped 9 bases and J dropped 4 bases, with 10 bases sitting between them. CDR1 and CDR2 from the germline V gene are SNHLY and FYNNEI. Here the CDR3 DNA reads TGTGCCAGTGGGACCCCGAATCAGCCCCAGCATTTT. Translated, it gives CASGTPNQPQHF.

The chain is built from TRBV19 and TRBJ2-3; TRBD2 aligns across 12 bases. The V and J ends lost 6 bases and 4 bases, in that order; junction bases with no gene match: 5. CDR3 length: 15 amino acids. CDR1 is LNHDA and CDR2 is SQIVND in the germline V gene (reference sequence). The CDR3: CASSLSSGGADTQYF. CDR3 nucleotide sequence: TGTGCCAGTAGCCTCTCTAGCGGGGGGGCAGATACGCAGTATTTT. Supplemented by reference TRBV19 and TRBJ2-3, the full variable domain reads DGGITQSPKYLFRKEGQNVTLSCEQNLNHDAMYWYRQDPGQGLRLIYYSQIVNDFQKGDIAEGYSVSREKKESFPLTVTSAQKNPTAFYLCASSLSSGGADTQYFGPGTRLTVL.

This chain connects TRBV4-3 to TRBJ2-5; D tentatively fits TRBD1 or TRBD2 (5 bases each). Looked up from germline, CDR1 is LGHNA and CDR2 is YSLEER. The CDR3 spans 15 residues. The V end was cut by 3 bases, the J end by 4 bases, with 15 bases between. CDR3 bases: TGCGCCAGCAGCCATGGGACCTCGCAAGGAGAGACCCAGTACTTC. Translating it yields CASSHGTSQGETQYF.

The chain is built from TRBV7-9 and TRBJ1-2; 7 nucleotides match TRBD1. Germline assignment: CDR1 SEHNR and CDR2 FQNEAQ (reference sequence). The CDR3 contains 16 residues. The V segment lost 0 bases and the J segment 4 bases; nucleotides outside the gene matches: 8. The CDR3, as DNA: TGTGCCAGCAGCTTAGCCCAGGGACAGATACTCTATGGCTACACCTTC. This translates into CASSLAQGQILYGYTF. Drawing the rest from reference TRBV7-9 and TRBJ1-2, the complete variable domain is DTGVSQNPRHKITKRGQNVTFRCDPISEHNRLYWYRQTLGQGPEFLTYFQNEAQLEKSRLLSDRFSAERPKGSFSTLEIQRTEQGDSAMYLCASSLAQGQILYGYTFGSGTRLTVV.

This clone has a single count. The gene calls are TRBV4-1 and TRBJ2-7; D is possibly TRBD2 (5 bases). Trimming shortened V by 3 bases and J by 2 bases, and 8 bases separated the two germline ends. Germline loops: CDR1 MGHRA, CDR2 YSYEKL. The CDR3 totals 13 residues. CDR3 bases: TGCGCCAGCAGCCAGCGGGTTACCTACGAGCAGTACTTC. This codes for CASSQRVTYEQYF.

This rearrangement joins TRBV28 to TRBJ2-7; the match to TRBD2 covers 9 bases. Germline lookup yields CDR1 MDHEN and CDR2 SYDVKM. The CDR3 length is 15 residues. V dropped 4 bases and J dropped 0; count of bases not matched to a gene: 4. This CDR3 is CASSWRGLASYEQYF. For the CDR3, the DNA is TGTGCCAGCAGTTGGAGGGGACTAGCCTCCTACGAGCAGTACTTC.

This chain links TRBV5-6 with TRBJ1-4; D is ambiguous. CDR3 length: 14 amino acids. Trimming cost V 5 bases and J 8 bases, with 16 bases left between them. Germline CDR1 SGHDT, CDR2 YYEEEE. The CDR3 nucleotides are TGTGCCAGCAGATTCGGAGCTGGAGGGGAAAAACTGTTTTTT. It is translated as CASRFGAGGEKLFF. Full variable domain (missing parts from reference TRBV5-6 and TRBJ1-4): DAGVTQSPTHLIKTRGQQVTLRCSPKSGHDTVSWYQQALGQGPQFIFQYYEEEERQRGNFPDRFSGHQFPNYSSELNVNALLLGDSALYLCASRFGAGGEKLFFGSGTQLSVL.

CDR3 region: CASSYPFYNEQFF. DNA of the CDR3: TGTGCCAGCAGCTATCCCTTCTACAATGAGCAGTTCTTC. The chain couples TRBV11-2 to TRBJ2-1, with no clear D. The CDR3 runs to 13 residues. V lost 4 bases to trimming and J lost 3 bases, with 7 bases between them. Looked up from germline, CDR1 is SGHAT and CDR2 is FQNNGV.

This chain connects TRBV5-6 to TRBJ2-7; 9 bases match TRBD1. The CDR3 length is 14 residues. With V trimmed by 3 bases and J by 6 bases, 7 bases remained unmatched. Germline V gene lookup returns CDR1 SGHDT and CDR2 YYEEEE. The CDR3 bases are TGTGCCAGCAGCTCCTGGACAGGGGACGGCGAGCAGTACTTC. Protein: CASSSWTGDGEQYF.

This sequence joins TRBV30 and TRBJ2-7; 12 positions agree with TRBD2. CDR1 GTSNPN and CDR2 SVGIG come from the germline V gene (reference sequence). The CDR3 extends over 15 amino acids. With V trimmed by 2 bases and J by 2 bases, 4 bases remained unmatched. The CDR3 loop is CAWSQLAGGPYEQYF. CDR3 bases: TGTGCCTGGAGTCAACTAGCGGGAGGACCCTACGAGCAGTACTTC.

This chain joins TRBV7-8 and TRBJ2-1; D gene uncertain. This CDR3 region has 15 residues. With 0 bases removed from V and 2 bases from J, the gap between germline ends came to 8 bases. Germline V gives CDR1 SGHVS, CDR2 FQNEAQ. As DNA, the CDR3 is TGTGCCAGCAGCTTAGCGGACCTAGCCTACAATGAGCAGTTCTTC. Translating it yields CASSLADLAYNEQFF.

CDR3 coding DNA: TGTGCCAGCAGCCCGTCGACTTTTGGACAGCCCTACGAGCAGTACTTC. This sequence encodes CASSPSTFGQPYEQYF. This sequence joins TRBV14 and TRBJ2-7; tentative D call: TRBD1 (6 bases). V was pared by 4 bases and J by 2 bases, with 18 bases between. Looked up from germline, CDR1 is SGHDN and CDR2 is FVKESK. The CDR3 contains 16 residues.